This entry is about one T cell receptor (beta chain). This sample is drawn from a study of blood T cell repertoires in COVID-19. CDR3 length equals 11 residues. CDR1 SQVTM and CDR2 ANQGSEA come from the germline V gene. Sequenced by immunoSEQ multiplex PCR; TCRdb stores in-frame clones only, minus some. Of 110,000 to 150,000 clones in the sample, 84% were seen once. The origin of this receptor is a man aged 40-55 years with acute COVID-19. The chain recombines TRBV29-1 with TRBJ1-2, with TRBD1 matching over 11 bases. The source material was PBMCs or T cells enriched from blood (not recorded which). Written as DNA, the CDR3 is TGCGCCGATGGGACAGGGGGGTTTAGGACCTTC. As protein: CADGTGGFRTF.